This TCR beta chain was captured by sequencing in a study of control samples from healthy donors and cancer patients. CDR3 length equals 15 residues. With 0 bases clipped from V and 4 bases from J, the junction kept 4 bases outside the gene matches. Germline lookup yields CDR1 MNHEY and CDR2 SMNVEV (reference sequence). Profiled with immunoSEQ multiplex PCR; TCRdb holds only in-frame clones, not every one. The table lists about 60,000 clones, almost 85% of them singletons. The sample consisted of blood. The receptor's source is a man aged 35 to 55 in good health. The chain combines TRBV27 with TRBJ1-2; 8 nucleotides align to TRBD1. The CDR3 nucleotides are TGTGCCAGCAGTTTATCGGGACAGGCCCTCTATGGCTACACCTTC. Protein product: CASSLSGQALYGYTF.